The sequence of this TCR beta chain was determined in a study of cytomegalovirus exposure and HLA in healthy donors. It was with 60 Vbeta and 13 Jbeta primers that the PCR ran. Sequenced by immunoSEQ multiplex PCR; TCRdb stores in-frame clones only, minus some. The repertoire holds roughly 120,000 clones, with under 80% as singletons. Study-level points and caveats: The study labeled more than 150 TCR beta chains cytomegalovirus-associated. From TCR beta sequences, most subjects' HLA-A and HLA-B alleles were reportedly predicted accurately. TRBV6-2, TRBV6-3 and some other V segments were excluded as indistinguishable.

On this clone: Its target is unknown.

Trimming cost V 5 bases and J 7 bases; bases outside gene matches: 6. This CDR3 region has 14 residues. CDR1 is SGHAT and CDR2 is FQNNGV in the germline V gene. Sequenced sample: PBMCs. The chain employs TRBV11-2 and TRBJ2-1; TRBD2 matches 9 bases. This clonotype was sampled from a woman between 45 and 65 years old in good health and CMV-seropositive. The CDR3 sequence: CASSPRTSVNEQFF. The CDR3 DNA is TGTGCCAGCAGCCCCCGGACTAGCGTGAATGAGCAGTTCTTC.